Listed here are 14 T cell receptor beta chains from one sample, sequenced in a study of blood T cell repertoires in COVID-19. Repertoires were generated with immunoSEQ multiplex PCR, while TCRdb's copy carries only in-frame clones and drops some. Counted here are around 99,000 clones, 90% to 95% occurring once; the ten biggest clones make up around 1.3%. Sequenced material: peripheral blood. These receptors were collected from a woman aged 25 to 39 with acute or convalescent COVID-19.

This clone was observed a single time. The genes are TRBV6-5 and TRBJ2-5, with D possibly TRBD2 on 5 matching bases. The V end lost 5 bases, the J end lost 6 bases, and 13 bases lay between the germline ends. The germline gives CDR1 MNHEY, CDR2 SVGAGI. This CDR3 is 13 amino acids long. The CDR3 loop reads CASSRGFVQTQYF. The CDR3, as DNA: TGTGCCAGCAGTCGAGGGTTTGTGCAGACCCAGTACTTC.

V usage is TRBV6-5 and J usage is TRBJ1-6; weak D call: TRBD1 (6 bases). CDR1 and CDR2 from the germline V gene are MNHEY and SVGAGI. The CDR3 contains 16 residues. V lost 4 bases to trimming and J lost 6 bases, with 16 bases between them. The CDR3 is CASSFTGHRANSPLHF. CDR3 DNA: TGTGCCAGCAGTTTTACAGGGCATCGCGCTAATTCACCCCTCCACTTT.

The chain is built from TRBV2 and TRBJ1-4, with TRBD1 as a possible D gene (6 bases). The germline CDR1 and CDR2 sequences are SNHLY and FYNNEI. The CDR3 extends over 13 amino acids. Trimming left V 8 bases short and J 8 bases short, with 15 bases between. CDR3 sequence reads: CASAGGLLEKLFF. The CDR3 DNA reads as TGTGCCAGCGCCGGGGGGCTACTAGAAAAACTGTTTTTT.

The chain employs TRBV12-5 and TRBJ2-1, with D possibly being TRBD2 (5 bases). Per germline, CDR1 LGHNT and CDR2 FRNRAP. This CDR3 is 16 amino acids long. V lost 6 bases and J 2 bases, leaving 17 bases between the germline ends. CDR3 loop: CASGAAGLGAYNEQFF. CDR3 sequence (DNA): TGTGCTAGTGGGGCCGCGGGCCTCGGGGCCTACAATGAGCAGTTCTTC.

The chain recombines TRBV12-3 or TRBV12-4 with TRBJ2-1; weak D call: TRBD1 (6 bases). V lost 7 bases to trimming and J lost 5 bases, with 12 bases between them. This CDR3 contains 13 residues. CDR3 region: CASNLRGNNEQFF. CDR3 sequence (DNA): TGTGCCAGCAACCTGAGGGGGAACAATGAGCAGTTCTTC.

This clone was detected a few times. V is TRBV19 and J is TRBJ1-5, with 7 bases fitting TRBD1. Germline trimming cut 5 bases from V and 3 bases from J; bases unmatched to any gene: 10. The germline CDR1 and CDR2 sequences are LNHDA and SQIVND (reference sequence). This CDR3 region has 16 residues. CDR3 DNA: TGTGCCAGTAGTTCTGGGACAGCCTCCTCCAATCAGCCCCAGCATTTT. Translation: CASSSGTASSNQPQHF. Looking up the rest from reference TRBV19 and TRBJ1-5 gives the full variable domain: DGGITQSPKYLFRKEGQNVTLSCEQNLNHDAMYWYRQDPGQGLRLIYYSQIVNDFQKGDIAEGYSVSREKKESFPLTVTSAQKNPTAFYLCASSSGTASSNQPQHFGDGTRLSIL.

The rearrangement links TRBV6-5 to TRBJ2-2; D not resolved. V lost 5 bases to trimming and J lost 6 bases, with 13 bases between them. This CDR3 spans 14 amino acids. Per the germline V gene, CDR1 is MNHEY and CDR2 is SVGAGI. The chain's CDR3 is CASSTHASSGELFF. CDR3 coding DNA: TGTGCCAGCAGTACCCACGCCAGTTCCGGGGAGCTGTTTTTT.

The V gene is TRBV7-8, the J gene TRBJ2-2, with 12 bases fitting TRBD2. V lost 5 bases, J lost 5 bases, and 3 bases stayed unmatched. Germline CDR1 is SGHVS and CDR2 is FQNEAQ. The CDR3 has 15 amino acids. The CDR3 coding sequence is TGTGCCAGCAGCCCGACTAGCGGGGGAACCGGGGAGCTGTTTTTT. Translating gives CASSPTSGGTGELFF.

V and J are TRBV6-5 and TRBJ1-2, with 9 bases identical to TRBD1. The CDR3 length is 14 residues. The J segment lost 1 base and the V segment lost 5 bases, leaving 2 bases of the junction unmatched. Germline loops: CDR1 MNHEY, CDR2 SVGAGI. CDR3 residues: CASSRDRVNYGYTF. In nucleotides, the CDR3 is TGTGCCAGCAGTCGGGACAGGGTTAACTATGGCTACACCTTC.

This clone came up once. The DNA of the CDR3 is TGTGCCAGCAGTCGGGCCAGGGGGGAGTCCCTCCACTTT. This encodes CASSRARGESLHF. The chain joins TRBV6-2 or TRBV6-3 to TRBJ1-6; 7 nucleotides agree with TRBD1. Looked up from germline, CDR1 is MNHEY and CDR2 is SVGEGT. Losses at the gene ends were 5 bases for V and 14 bases for J; bases not matched to a gene: 9. This CDR3 comprises 13 residues.

This clone has a single count. The J gene is TRBJ2-1, the V gene TRBV7-2, with TRBD2 matching over 8 bases. CDR3 length: 16 residues. Per germline, CDR1 SGHTA and CDR2 FQGNSA. After removal of 6 bases from V and 6 bases from J, the junction contained 13 bases not matched to a gene. The CDR3 region has the DNA TGTGCCAGCAGTTTGACCGTGGCGGGAGGCTTCAATGAGCAGTTCTTC. This codes for CASSLTVAGGFNEQFF.

This clone was seen a single time. The V call is TRBV9, the J call TRBJ1-2, with 8 bases identical to TRBD1. CDR3 length: 16 residues. Trimming at V came to 0 bases and at J to 3 bases, leaving 7 bases not matched to a gene. Germline V gene sequence: CDR1 SGDLS, CDR2 YYNGEE. This CDR3 is CASSVVGSGGDYGYTF. The CDR3, as DNA: TGTGCCAGCAGCGTAGTGGGTTCAGGGGGCGACTATGGCTACACCTTC.

In DNA, the CDR3 is TGTGCCAGCAGCCCGGACAGGGGGCGCCGAGGGACCGGGGAGCTGTTTTTT. Protein product: CASSPDRGRRGTGELFF. This chain links TRBV7-3 with TRBJ2-2, with TRBD1 matching over 11 bases. This CDR3 has 17 amino acids. J gave up 5 bases and V 5 bases, and 10 bases lay outside the gene matches. Per germline, CDR1 SGHTA and CDR2 FQGTGA. Based on the CDR3 plus reference TRBV7-3 and TRBJ2-2, the full variable domain is GAGVSQTPSNKVTEKGKYVELRCDPISGHTALYWYRQSLGQGPEFLIYFQGTGAADDSGLPNDRFFAVRPEGSVSTLKIQRTERGDSAVYLCASSPDRGRRGTGELFFGEGSRLTVL.

The V gene is TRBV2, the J gene TRBJ1-1, with 7 bases that match TRBD1. The CDR3 covers 14 residues. From germline, CDR1 is SNHLY and CDR2 FYNNEI. The ends lost 6 bases at V and 5 bases at J; junction bases unmatched: 9. CDR3: CASRRTGVGTEAFF. CDR3 nucleotide sequence: TGTGCCAGCAGGCGCACAGGGGTAGGGACTGAAGCTTTCTTT.